Following are 8 T cell receptor beta chains from one sample sequenced in a study of cytomegalovirus exposure and HLA in healthy donors. The primer mix had 60 Vbeta and 13 Jbeta primers. Assay: immunoSEQ multiplex PCR; the TCRdb copy retains only in-frame clones and omits some. This table holds more than 90,000 clones, around 83% found once. The sequenced sample consisted of PBMCs. The receptors shown here come from a man aged 25 to 40 in good health and CMV-seropositive.

V usage is TRBV11-2 and J usage is TRBJ1-1, with D hard to call. Trimming removed 5 bases at V and 0 bases at J, with 16 bases between. The CDR3 is made up of 16 amino acids. Per germline, CDR1 SGHAT and CDR2 FQNNGV. The CDR3 DNA follows: TGTGCCAGCAGCGCGACTGATGTCAGAATGAACACTGAAGCTTTCTTT. Encoded protein: CASSATDVRMNTEAFF.

This chain connects TRBV10-1 to TRBJ2-1, with 10 nucleotides matching TRBD1. Germline CDR1 reads WNHNN; CDR2 reads SYGVQD (reference sequence). Trimming removed 2 bases from V and 5 bases from J; junction bases left unmatched: 3. CDR3 size: 15 residues. The CDR3 DNA is TGCGCCAGCAGTGAGGACAGGGGGCCTCACAATGAGCAGTTCTTC. Protein sequence: CASSEDRGPHNEQFF.

This clone has a handful of counts. The chain has TRBV28 and TRBJ2-5; 7 positions agree with TRBD1. Germline CDR1 and CDR2: MDHEN and SYDVKM. The CDR3 has 17 amino acids. V was clipped by 4 bases and J by 5 bases; unmatched bases: 16. The chain's CDR3 is CASSSFGSGGLGETQYF. In DNA, the CDR3 is TGTGCCAGCAGTTCTTTCGGGTCAGGGGGTTTGGGGGAGACCCAGTACTTC.

The chain uses TRBV29-1 and TRBJ2-1; 10 positions agree with TRBD2. V shed 4 bases and J 4 bases; nucleotides not matched to a gene: 7. This CDR3 contains 15 residues. Germline CDR1 SQVTM, CDR2 ANQGSEA. CDR3 residues: CSVVRATSGYNEQFF. The CDR3 DNA is TGCAGCGTTGTGCGCGCGACTAGCGGGTACAATGAGCAGTTCTTC.

The rearrangement uses TRBV19 and TRBJ1-1; D gene unclear. The germline V gene encodes CDR1 LNHDA and CDR2 SQIVND (reference sequence). Trimming cost V 3 bases and J 4 bases, with 6 bases left between them. This CDR3 is built from 12 residues. CDR3 sequence: CASSIFGTEAFF. The CDR3 bases are TGTGCCAGTAGTATCTTCGGCACTGAAGCTTTCTTT.

The chain employs TRBV19 and TRBJ1-2, with unresolved D. This CDR3 is 15 amino acids long. The V end lost 0 bases, the J end lost 4 bases, and 12 bases lay between the germline ends. The germline CDR1 and CDR2 sequences are LNHDA and SQIVND (reference sequence). The CDR3 is CASSIDRPTVYGYTF. The CDR3 DNA reads as TGTGCCAGTAGTATAGACAGGCCGACCGTCTATGGCTACACCTTC.

V usage is TRBV9 and J usage is TRBJ2-1, with 9 bases that match TRBD2. The V segment lost 0 bases and the J segment 6 bases; nucleotides outside the gene matches: 4. Germline V gene lookup returns CDR1 SGDLS and CDR2 YYNGEE. This CDR3 contains 15 residues. CDR3 nucleotides: TGTGCCAGCAGCGTAGAAGTAGCGGGAGCCAATGAGCAGTTCTTC. Amino acid sequence: CASSVEVAGANEQFF.

The genes are TRBV5-1 and TRBJ2-7, with 7 bases fitting TRBD1. Germline CDR1 and CDR2: SGHRS and YFSETQ. Trimming cost V 4 bases and J 3 bases; bases outside gene matches: 7. The CDR3 totals 14 residues. The CDR3 DNA sequence: TGCGCCAGCAGCCCCGACAGGGTACACTACGAGCAGTACTTC. Its translation: CASSPDRVHYEQYF.